A selection of T cell receptor beta chains follows, all from one sample in a study of blood T cell repertoires in COVID-19. Data came from immunoSEQ multiplex PCR; TCRdb stores just in-frame clones and leaves some out. This sample has tens of thousands of clones, with about 86% found just once. Specimen: peripheral blood. Source of these receptors: a human donor in a cohort sampled during active COVID-19. Each CDR3 is given with its conserved first and last residue. Each record gives: clone size, J gene, V gene, CDR3 protein. A row's size may be missing; if present it is once, few, many or a size class.

>-|TRBJ2-1|TRBV9
CASSGLAGDNEQFF
>-|TRBJ1-2|TRBV19
CASTRDYGYTF
>-|TRBJ2-2|TRBV7-3
CASSLLASGRPDTGELFF
>-|TRBJ1-2|TRBV15
CATSIDRGRVGYGYTF
>once|TRBJ2-1|TRBV5-1
CASSLDLAGVYNEQFF
>few|TRBJ2-7|TRBV4-1
CASSQERSGDLYEQYF
>-|TRBJ2-1|TRBV4-2
CASSQEGPASGFEEQFF
>-|TRBJ1-2|TRBV7-9
CASSLAPSGYGYTF
>-|TRBJ1-1|TRBV11-2
CASSFPGHQNTEAFF
>-|TRBJ1-1|TRBV5-1
CASSYIADGEAFF
>few|TRBJ1-1|TRBV19
CASRDRVGYTEAFF
>-|TRBJ1-1|TRBV15
CATSRRRDRLNTEAFF
>few|TRBJ2-7|TRBV25-1
CASSPFSGQQYF
>-|TRBJ2-6|TRBV11-3
CASSSGQGEAGANVLTF
>-|TRBJ2-5|TRBV4-1
CASSLGTVQETQYF
>-|TRBJ2-7|TRBV5-1
CASRSSGESSYEQYF
>-|TRBJ2-1|TRBV5-5
CASSPGQGFNEQFF
>-|TRBJ1-2|TRBV12-3/TRBV12-4
CASSPTGIYGYTF
>-|TRBJ1-5|TRBV2
CASTLQGEQPQHF
>-|TRBJ2-4|TRBV2
CASSAHLAAKNIQYF
>-|TRBJ1-1|TRBV2
CASTRRILNTEAFF
>-|TRBJ2-7|TRBV5-6
CASSLELGGLTYEQYF
>-|TRBJ1-1|TRBV6-5
CASSYSARGLEAFF